These 5 T cell receptor beta chains originate from one sample sequenced in a study of T cells in Graves' hyperthyroidism and ophthalmopathy. Amplified TCR beta CDR3 regions came from RNA transcripts. The TCR CDR3 first-round RT-PCR relied on the HTBI primer set. TCRdb reprocessed the multiplex PCR reads via MiXCR and lists one record per CDR3 protein. The profile shows roughly 280,000 distinct CDR3 sequences, about 17% of them singletons. The sample was blood. These receptors came from a woman in her fifties or sixties with Graves' ophthalmopathy.

The genes are TRBV2 and TRBJ2-1, with D possibly matching TRBD2 (6 bases). Germline V gene lookup returns CDR1 SNHLY and CDR2 FYNNEI. The V end was cut by 8 bases, the J end by 10 bases, with 21 bases between. The CDR3 consists of 14 residues. The CDR3 spells CASGHLGGFEEQFF. CDR3 sequence (DNA): TGTGCCAGCGGTCACCTCGGGGGTTTTGAGGAGCAGTTCTTC. Variable domain in full (rest from reference TRBV2 and TRBJ2-1): EPEVTQTPSHQVTQMGQEVILRCVPISNHLYFYWYRQILGQKVEFLVSFYNNEISEKSEIFDDQFSVERPDGSNFTLKIRSTKLEDSAMYFCASGHLGGFEEQFFGPGTRLTVL.

This sequence joins TRBV6-1 and TRBJ2-5; no reliable D call. Trimming left V 2 bases short and J 1 base short, with 8 bases between. The V gene's germline CDR1 is MNHNS and CDR2 SASEGT. The CDR3 is made up of 14 amino acids. The CDR3 region has the DNA TGTGCCAGCAGTGAATACGGATTCCAAGAGACCCAGTACTTC. Amino acid sequence: CASSEYGFQETQYF.

This clonotype was observed at least ten times. The gene calls are TRBV20-1 and TRBJ2-5, with a possible D match to TRBD2 (6 bases). The CDR3 is 14 residues long. Germline V gives CDR1 DFQATT, CDR2 SNEGSKA (reference sequence). V shed 3 bases and J shed 1 base, with 12 bases lying between them. The CDR3 region has the DNA TGCAGTGCTAGGGAGGGACTTCGCCAAGAGACCCAGTACTTC. It specifies CSAREGLRQETQYF.

At least ten counts were recorded for this clonotype. The chain employs TRBV6-5 and TRBJ1-2; 8 bases align to TRBD1. The germline CDR1 and CDR2 sequences are MNHEY and SVGAGI. There are 15 residues in the CDR3. V was clipped by 0 bases and J by 5 bases; unmatched bases: 5. The CDR3 sequence is CASSYSAGGIYGYTF. As DNA, the CDR3 is TGTGCCAGCAGTTACTCGGCAGGGGGCATTTATGGCTACACCTTC.

This clonotype was seen repeatedly, ten times or more. The CDR3 spells CASNRDDTGELFF. The CDR3 bases are TGTGCCAGTAACAGGGACGACACCGGGGAGCTGTTTTTT. The chain joins TRBV19 to TRBJ2-2; possible D gene TRBD1, 6 bases. The CDR3 sequence is 13 residues long. Per germline, CDR1 LNHDA and CDR2 SQIVND (reference sequence). The germline V and J ends were trimmed by 7 bases and 3 bases, with 9 bases remaining between them.